This TCR beta chain was recovered during a study of Graves' ophthalmopathy and Graves' hyperthyroidism. General study results and limits: Using 13 signatures, a model distinguished ophthalmopathy from stable hyperthyroidism, reaching around 86% sensitivity and 70% to 83% specificity. Most expanded clonotypes in thyroid above 0.001 frequency also showed up in blood.

Enrollment excluded any patients with other autoimmune diseases, uncontrolled infections, pregnancy or lactation. Reliance was placed on clinical symptoms, serum thyroxine, TRAb, thyroid ultrasound and orbital computed tomography for diagnosis. Amplification targeted the TCR beta CDR3 regions, with RNA transcripts as the source material. In the first round, RT-PCR was carried out with HTBI primers, and a multiplex PCR formed the second round. TCRdb recomputed calls from the multiplex PCR reads with MiXCR, one row per CDR3 protein. The sample comprises about 500,000 distinct CDR3 sequences, under 40% of which are singletons, and about 4.1% rests with the top ten. Note on this clonotype: What it binds is not known.

The sequence was collected from an adult man with Graves' hyperthyroidism. The specimen was peripheral blood or thyroid tissue (not recorded which).

The CDR3 sequence: CASQGEGGAKGANVLTF. The CDR3 DNA sequence: TGTGCCTCGCAAGGTGAGGGAGGGGCGAAAGGGGCCAACGTCCTGACTTTC. This chain connects TRBV10-3 to TRBJ2-6; TRBD2 matches at 7 bases. The ends lost 11 bases at V and 4 bases at J; junction bases unmatched: 17. CDR3 length: 17 amino acids. Looked up from germline, CDR1 is ENHRY and CDR2 is SYGVKD.